Listed here are 32 T cell receptor beta chains from one sample, sequenced in a study of control samples from healthy donors and cancer patients. Assay: immunoSEQ multiplex PCR; the TCRdb copy retains only in-frame clones and omits some. The table shows some 160,000 clones, with approximately 94% occurring only once. Sequenced sample: blood. The receptors come from a woman aged 40 to 55 in good health.

The chain is built from TRBV5-4 and TRBJ1-2, with D maybe TRBD1 (5 bases). The CDR3 loop spans 15 amino acids. Per the germline V gene, CDR1 is SGHNT and CDR2 is YYREEE (reference sequence). Trimming shortened V by 4 bases and J by 2 bases, and 15 bases separated the two germline ends. Here the CDR3 DNA reads TGTGCCAGCAGCCCAGATCCGGGGGGGAACTATGGCTACACCTTC. Amino acid sequence: CASSPDPGGNYGYTF.

The chain links TRBV9 to TRBJ1-1; possible D gene TRBD1, 6 bases. This CDR3 spans 14 amino acids. Trimming removed 0 bases from V and 11 bases from J, with 17 bases in between. The germline gives CDR1 SGDLS, CDR2 YYNGEE. The CDR3 loop is CASSVAGDTLNAFF. CDR3 nucleotide sequence: TGTGCCAGCAGCGTAGCCGGGGACACCCTGAATGCTTTCTTT. Supplemented by reference TRBV9 and TRBJ1-1, the full variable domain reads DSGVTQTPKHLITATGQRVTLRCSPRSGDLSVYWYQQSLDQGLQFLIQYYNGEERAKGNILERFSAQQFPDLHSELNLSSLELGDSALYFCASSVAGDTLNAFFGQGTRLTVV.

This clone was picked up one time. The CDR3 bases are TGTGCCAGCAGTTTGGGGGGCCGGTTCACTGAAGCTTTCTTT. This codes for CASSLGGRFTEAFF. The chain employs TRBV27 and TRBJ1-1, with D perhaps matching TRBD1 (6 bases). The CDR3 totals 14 residues. Deletions cut 3 bases from V and 4 bases from J, with 12 bases between. Germline-derived CDR1 and CDR2 are MNHEY and SMNVEV (reference sequence).

This sequence joins TRBV6-4 and TRBJ1-2; the D is unclear. CDR1 is MRHNA and CDR2 is SNTAGT in the germline V gene. With 0 bases removed from V and 8 bases from J, the gap between germline ends came to 13 bases. The CDR3 extends over 14 amino acids. As DNA, the CDR3 is TGTGCCAGCAGTGACTCGTATCGGGGTACCGGCTACACCTTC. Translating gives CASSDSYRGTGYTF.

The J gene is TRBJ2-6, the V gene TRBV6-2 or TRBV6-3; no reliable D call. Germline V gene data show CDR1 as MNHEY and CDR2 as SVGEGT. CDR3 length: 15 residues. The germline V and J ends were trimmed by 4 bases and 0 bases, with 7 bases remaining between them. The CDR3 spells CASSSKLSGANVLTF. The DNA of the CDR3 is TGTGCCAGCAGTTCGAAACTCTCTGGGGCCAACGTCCTGACTTTC.

J is TRBJ1-1 and V is TRBV4-3; no reliable D call. The germline V and J ends were trimmed by 0 bases and 4 bases, with 15 bases remaining between them. Germline CDR1 LGHNA, CDR2 YSLEER. The CDR3 loop spans 16 amino acids. The CDR3 coding sequence is TGCGCCAGCAGCCAAGAACGGGCGTACTTTTTCACTGAAGCTTTCTTT. It yields the protein CASSQERAYFFTEAFF.

The chain couples TRBV6-6 to TRBJ1-1; D uncertain. The CDR3 covers 14 residues. CDR1 and CDR2 from the germline V gene are MNHNY and SVGAGI (reference sequence). V was shortened by 7 bases and J by 0 bases, with 12 bases between the two germline ends. The CDR3 protein is CASTQLGVNTEAFF. CDR3 nucleotides: TGTGCCAGCACCCAACTAGGAGTGAACACTGAAGCTTTCTTT.

The gene calls are TRBV6-5 and TRBJ1-1, with 10 bases that match TRBD1. The germline gives CDR1 MNHEY, CDR2 SVGAGI. This CDR3 has 15 amino acids. Losses at the gene ends were 2 bases for V and 1 base for J; bases not matched to a gene: 1. CDR3 nucleotides: TGTGCCAGCAGTTACAGACAGGGGGCGAACACTGAAGCTTTCTTT. It is translated as CASSYRQGANTEAFF.

The chain couples TRBV5-6 to TRBJ2-1; a weak D match, TRBD1 (7 bases). In germline, CDR1 is SGHDT, CDR2 YYEEEE. Between the trimmed V and J ends, which lost 10 bases and 8 bases, there was a span of 25 bases. The CDR3 extends over 15 amino acids. CDR3 coding DNA: TGTGCCGGAGGGGGCGTCGGACAGGATGGGCATGAGCAGTTCTTC. It translates to CAGGGVGQDGHEQFF. Variable domain in full (rest from reference TRBV5-6 and TRBJ2-1): DAGVTQSPTHLIKTRGQQVTLRCSPKSGHDTVSWYQQALGQGPQFIFQYYEEEERQRGNFPDRFSGHQFPNYSSELNVNALLLGDSALYLCAGGGVGQDGHEQFFGPGTRLTVL.

The V call is TRBV10-3, the J call TRBJ1-2; no clear D gene. CDR3 length: 13 residues. Looked up from germline, CDR1 is ENHRY and CDR2 is SYGVKD. Trimming shortened V by 4 bases and J by 0 bases, and 6 bases separated the two germline ends. In DNA, the CDR3 is TGTGCCATCAGTGTCAACACTAACTATGGCTACACCTTC. The encoded protein is CAISVNTNYGYTF.

The V call is TRBV4-3, the J call TRBJ2-7, with D unclear. V dropped 2 bases and J dropped 0 bases, with 11 bases sitting between them. The CDR3 length is 15 residues. Germline V gives CDR1 LGHNA, CDR2 YSLEER. CDR3 sequence (DNA): TGCGCCAGCAGCCAAACCACTTTAAACTCCTACGAGCAGTACTTC. Protein sequence: CASSQTTLNSYEQYF.

J is TRBJ1-5 and V is TRBV19, with TRBD1 as a possible D gene (5 bases). The CDR3 contains 16 residues. Deletions cut 3 bases from V and 0 bases from J, with 12 bases between. Germline CDR1 reads LNHDA; CDR2 reads SQIVND (reference sequence). CDR3 nucleotides: TGTGCCAGTAGTATTGCAGGGTCTTATAGCAATCAGCCCCAGCATTTT. Encoded protein: CASSIAGSYSNQPQHF.

As concerns this clone: This same CDR3 is encoded by further DNA sequences in the sample. The chain employs TRBV9 and TRBJ1-2; D is uncertain. Germline V gene data show CDR1 as SGDLS and CDR2 as YYNGEE. Trimming took off 0 bases at V and 5 bases at J, with 5 bases between the two ends. There are 12 residues in the CDR3. The CDR3: CASSVDGYGYTF. In DNA, the CDR3 is TGTGCCAGCAGCGTAGATGGTTATGGCTACACCTTC.

This clone showed up just once. This chain joins TRBV18 and TRBJ1-6, with 9 bases aligning to TRBD1. CDR3 size: 16 residues. V lost 4 bases to trimming and J lost 8 bases; unmatched junction nucleotides: 9. Germline lookup yields CDR1 KGHSH and CDR2 LQKENI. Here the CDR3 reads CASSLSGTGSHSPLHF. As DNA, the CDR3 is TGTGCCAGCTCACTTTCCGGGACAGGGTCACATTCACCCCTCCACTTT.

The chain couples TRBV6-5 to TRBJ1-1; D remains unclear. Germline-derived CDR1 and CDR2 are MNHEY and SVGAGI. V lost 5 bases, J lost 3 bases, and 7 bases lay in between. The CDR3 extends over 12 amino acids. Here the CDR3 DNA reads TGTGCCAGCAGTCGGAGGGACACTGAAGCTTTCTTT. Translation: CASSRRDTEAFF.

Comment on this clone: The sample carries other DNA sequences with the same CDR3. This sequence joins TRBV7-2 and TRBJ1-1, with D perhaps matching TRBD1 (5 bases). The CDR3 contains 14 residues. Trimming pared 3 bases from V and 0 bases from J, leaving 8 bases between. Germline CDR1 and CDR2: SGHTA and FQGNSA. This chain's CDR3 is CASSLGRMNTEAFF. The CDR3 DNA follows: TGTGCCAGCAGCTTGGGACGGATGAACACTGAAGCTTTCTTT. The variable domain in full, with the rest retrieved from reference TRBV7-2 and TRBJ1-1, is GAGVSQSPSNKVTEKGKDVELRCDPISGHTALYWYRQSLGQGLEFLIYFQGNSAPDKSGLPSDRFSAERTGGSVSTLTIQRTQQEDSAVYLCASSLGRMNTEAFFGQGTRLTVV.

The J gene is TRBJ1-2, the V gene TRBV7-8; 8 bases match TRBD1. Germline V gene data show CDR1 as SGHVS and CDR2 as FQNEAQ. Trimming at V came to 5 bases and at J to 0 bases, leaving 17 bases not matched to a gene. The CDR3 spans 19 residues. For the CDR3, the DNA is TGTGCCAGCAGCGGACTACCAGGGGGCAGGGGCAGATCTAACTATGGCTACACCTTC. Translation: CASSGLPGGRGRSNYGYTF.

V gene TRBV7-9 combines with J gene TRBJ2-7; 12 positions agree with TRBD2. Germline-derived CDR1 and CDR2 are SEHNR and FQNEAQ (reference sequence). Trimming took 7 bases from V and 5 from J; bases not matched to a gene: 6. The CDR3 totals 14 residues. CDR3 protein: CASIRLAGENEQYF. The DNA of the CDR3 is TGTGCCAGCATAAGACTAGCGGGAGAGAACGAGCAGTACTTC.

V gene TRBV5-1 combines with J gene TRBJ1-1, with unresolved D. The V end was cut by 2 bases, the J end by 4 bases, with 9 bases between. The CDR3 sequence is 13 residues long. Germline-derived CDR1 and CDR2 are SGHRS and YFSETQ. CDR3 in amino acids: CASSFNGLTEAFF. Written as DNA, the CDR3 is TGCGCCAGCAGCTTCAACGGACTCACTGAAGCTTTCTTT.

V is TRBV11-2 and J is TRBJ2-5; TRBD1 is a possible D gene (5 bases). The CDR3 runs to 16 residues. CDR1 is SGHAT, CDR2 FQNNGV, per germline. V gave up 6 bases and J gave up 1 base, with 18 bases separating them. The DNA of the CDR3 is TGTGCCAGCAGTCCAAGAGTCAGGGCCCGCCAAGAGACCCAGTACTTC. It specifies CASSPRVRARQETQYF. Together with reference TRBV11-2 and TRBJ2-5, the CDR3 gives the full variable domain: EAGVAQSPRYKIIEKRQSVAFWCNPISGHATLYWYQQILGQGPKLLIQFQNNGVVDDSQLPKDRFSAERLKGVDSTLKIQPAKLEDSAVYLCASSPRVRARQETQYFGPGTRLLVL.

V and J are TRBV5-1 and TRBJ2-1; D possibly corresponds to TRBD1 (6 bases). The germline CDR1 and CDR2 sequences are SGHRS and YFSETQ. Trimming shortened V by 2 bases and J by 7 bases, and 22 bases separated the two germline ends. This CDR3 has 17 amino acids. CDR3: CASSFAGVGYSRNEQFF. The CDR3 bases are TGCGCCAGCAGCTTTGCAGGGGTTGGATACAGCCGGAATGAGCAGTTCTTC.

The chain joins TRBV4-3 to TRBJ1-5, with D perhaps matching TRBD1 (6 bases). In germline, CDR1 is LGHNA, CDR2 YSLEER. The CDR3 consists of 15 residues. V lost 5 bases to trimming and J lost 2 bases, with 13 bases between them. CDR3: CASSRTANGNQPQHF. The CDR3 DNA follows: TGCGCCAGCAGCAGGACAGCGAACGGCAATCAGCCCCAGCATTTT.

The chain recombines TRBV9 with TRBJ1-1; D is undetermined. Looked up from germline, CDR1 is SGDLS and CDR2 is YYNGEE. The CDR3 extends over 14 amino acids. Trimming shortened V by 3 bases and J by 1 base, and 10 bases separated the two germline ends. Here the CDR3 reads CASSGGPENTEAFF. For the CDR3, the DNA is TGTGCCAGCAGCGGCGGGCCCGAGAACACTGAAGCTTTCTTT.

A word on this clone: The same CDR3 is also encoded by other DNA sequences in this sample. The V and J genes are TRBV5-1 and TRBJ1-1, with 9 nucleotides matching TRBD1. This CDR3 has 15 residues. CDR1 and CDR2 from the germline V gene are SGHRS and YFSETQ. The ends lost 3 bases at V and 2 bases at J; junction bases unmatched: 5. CDR3 sequence reads: CASSSLTGGNTEAFF. The DNA of the CDR3 is TGCGCCAGCAGCTCGTTAACAGGGGGCAACACTGAAGCTTTCTTT.

The chain carries TRBV2 and TRBJ1-2; weak D call: TRBD1 (5 bases). Per the germline V gene, CDR1 is SNHLY and CDR2 is FYNNEI. Deletions cut 2 bases from V and 7 bases from J, with 11 bases between. The CDR3 is 13 amino acids. This chain's CDR3 is CASSERARVGYTF. The DNA of the CDR3 is TGTGCCAGCAGTGAACGGGCCAGGGTTGGCTACACCTTC.

DNA for the CDR3: TGCGCCAGCAGCTGGGGGACAGCGAGCAATCAGCCCCAGCATTTT. It encodes CASSWGTASNQPQHF. V usage is TRBV5-1 and J usage is TRBJ1-5; 7 bases agree with TRBD1. The CDR3 extends over 15 amino acids. The V gene end was trimmed by 3 bases and the J gene end by 1 base; junction bases not matched to a gene: 4. Germline CDR1 reads SGHRS; CDR2 reads YFSETQ.

This chain connects TRBV9 to TRBJ2-7, with 9 bases lining up with TRBD2. The germline V gene encodes CDR1 SGDLS and CDR2 YYNGEE. The V gene end was trimmed by 0 bases and the J gene end by 2 bases; junction bases not matched to a gene: 3. The CDR3 totals 15 residues. The CDR3, as DNA: TGTGCCAGCAGCGTAGAAAGCGGGGGGACCTACGAGCAGTACTTC. It specifies CASSVESGGTYEQYF.

The chain links TRBV10-1 to TRBJ1-1; perhaps TRBD1 as D (6 bases). Deletions cut 0 bases from V and 6 bases from J, with 8 bases between. CDR1 is WNHNN and CDR2 is SYGVQD in the germline V gene (reference sequence). This CDR3 is built from 13 residues. CDR3 DNA: TGCGCCAGCAGTGAGTCCGGGACATCTGAAGCTTTCTTT. Translated: CASSESGTSEAFF.

The chain recombines TRBV24-1 with TRBJ1-5, with TRBD1 matching 7 bases. The CDR3 has 15 amino acids. V was clipped by 4 bases and J by 2 bases; unmatched bases: 4. The germline CDR1 and CDR2 sequences are KGHDR and SFDVKD. The CDR3 coding sequence is TGTGCCACCAGTGACGGACAGGCGGGCAATCAGCCCCAGCATTTT. This sequence encodes CATSDGQAGNQPQHF.

V is TRBV19 and J is TRBJ1-2, with 7 bases lining up with TRBD1. V was pared by 4 bases and J by 5 bases, with 10 bases of the junction left unmatched. The CDR3 consists of 15 residues. In germline, CDR1 is LNHDA, CDR2 SQIVND (reference sequence). The CDR3 here is CASSTQTGQGYGYTF. CDR3 sequence (DNA): TGTGCCAGTAGTACTCAGACAGGGCAAGGGTATGGCTACACCTTC.

For the CDR3, the DNA is TGTGCCAGCAGTCCCACGACAGGGACTGAGACCCAGTACTTC. Its protein product is CASSPTTGTETQYF. The genes are TRBV6-5 and TRBJ2-5; possible D gene TRBD1, 7 bases. V lost 5 bases and J 5 bases, leaving 15 bases between the germline ends. CDR3 length equals 14 residues. The germline V gene encodes CDR1 MNHEY and CDR2 SVGAGI.

In DNA, the CDR3 is TGTGCCAGCAGCTTGTGGAGCTCCGAGCAGTACTTC. Translating gives CASSLWSSEQYF. This chain links TRBV5-4 with TRBJ2-7; D call uncertain. The V end was cut by 1 base, the J end by 6 bases, with 8 bases between. This CDR3 is 12 amino acids long. The germline gives CDR1 SGHNT, CDR2 YYREEE (reference sequence).